This T cell receptor beta chain was sequenced for a study of blood T cell repertoires in COVID-19. The V gene's germline CDR1 is SGHTA and CDR2 FQGNSA. CDR3 length equals 15 residues. Trimming shortened V by 1 base and J by 2 bases, and 10 bases separated the two germline ends. Profiled with immunoSEQ multiplex PCR; TCRdb holds only in-frame clones, not every one. The table has about 130,000 clones, about 79% seen once. The chain combines TRBV7-2 with TRBJ2-3; perhaps TRBD1 as D (5 bases). The sequencing sample was made of peripheral blood. This sequence originates from a woman of 80 years or more with acute or convalescent COVID-19. The CDR3 DNA sequence: TGTGCCAGCAGCTTAGAGGGGAAAACCACAGATACGCAGTATTTT. Translating it yields CASSLEGKTTDTQYF.